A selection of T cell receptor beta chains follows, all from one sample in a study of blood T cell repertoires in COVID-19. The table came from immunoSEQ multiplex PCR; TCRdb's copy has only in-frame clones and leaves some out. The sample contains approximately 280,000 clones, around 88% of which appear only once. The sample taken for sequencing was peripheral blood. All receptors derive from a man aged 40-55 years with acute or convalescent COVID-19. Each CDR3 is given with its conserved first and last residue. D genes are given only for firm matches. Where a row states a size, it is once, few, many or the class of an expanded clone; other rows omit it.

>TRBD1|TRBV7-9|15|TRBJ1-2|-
TGTGCCAGCAGCCGCCTAGGACAGGCCGCCTATGGCTACACCTTC
CASSRLGQAAYGYTF
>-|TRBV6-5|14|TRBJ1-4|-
TGTGCCAGCACCACCGGGGCAACTAATGAAAAACTGTTTTTT
CASTTGATNEKLFF
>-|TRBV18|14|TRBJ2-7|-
TGTGCCAGCTCACCAGGATGGCAGGGCTACGAGCAGTACTTC
CASSPGWQGYEQYF
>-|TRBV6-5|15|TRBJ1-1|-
TGTGCCAGCAGTTACCCCTCGGGGGGGCAGACTGAAGCTTTCTTT
CASSYPSGGQTEAFF
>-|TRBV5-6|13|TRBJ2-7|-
TGTGCCAGCAGCTTGGCACAGGGCTACGAGCAGTACTTC
CASSLAQGYEQYF
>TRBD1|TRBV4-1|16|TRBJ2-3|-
TGCGCCAGCAGCCGAGCCGGGACAGACCTCGTAGATACGCAGTATTTT
CASSRAGTDLVDTQYF
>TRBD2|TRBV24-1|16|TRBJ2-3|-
TGTGCCACCAGTGATGGCCAAGCGGGGGACACAGATACGCAGTATTTT
CATSDGQAGDTDTQYF
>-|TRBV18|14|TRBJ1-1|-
TGTGCCAGCTCACCAAACGGCAGGGGCACTGAAGCTTTCTTT
CASSPNGRGTEAFF
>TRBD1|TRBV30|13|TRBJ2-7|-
TGTGCCTGGAGTGTACAAGGGGGCCAGGAGCAGTACTTC
CAWSVQGGQEQYF
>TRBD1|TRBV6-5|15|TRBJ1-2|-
TGTGCCAGCAGTTATGGTCAGGGGGCGGACTATGGCTACACCTTC
CASSYGQGADYGYTF
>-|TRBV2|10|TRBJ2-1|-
TGTGCCAGCAGCCTAAATGAGCAGTTCTTC
CASSLNEQFF
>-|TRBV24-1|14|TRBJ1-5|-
TGTGCCACCGGGGCAGTGGCCGGCAATCAGCCCCAGCATTTT
CATGAVAGNQPQHF
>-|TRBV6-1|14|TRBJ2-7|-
TGTGCCAGCAGTGAAACGGGCAGGGGCTACGAGCAGTACTTC
CASSETGRGYEQYF
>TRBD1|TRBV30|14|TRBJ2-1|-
TGTGCCTGGATAGCTTTCGCGACAGGGAATGAGCAGTTCTTC
CAWIAFATGNEQFF
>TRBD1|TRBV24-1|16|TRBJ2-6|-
TGTGCCACGGGGACAGGCCCTCTTTCTGGGGCCAACGTCCTGACTTTC
CATGTGPLSGANVLTF
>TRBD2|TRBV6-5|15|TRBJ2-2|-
TGTGCCAGCAGGCGACTAGCGGGGGACACCGGGGAGCTGTTTTTT
CASRRLAGDTGELFF
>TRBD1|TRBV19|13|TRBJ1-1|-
TGTGCCAGTAGTCCCCCCCCAGGGGGTGAAGCTTTCTTT
CASSPPPGGEAFF
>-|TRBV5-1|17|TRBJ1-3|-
TGCGCCAGCAGCTTGGCCTTAGGGGATCACCCTGGAAACACCATATATTTT
CASSLALGDHPGNTIYF
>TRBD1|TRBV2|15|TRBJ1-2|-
TGTGCCAGCAGTTCCCGAGGGGGCCATAACTATGGCTACACCTTC
CASSSRGGHNYGYTF
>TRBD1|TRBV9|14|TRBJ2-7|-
TGTGCCAGCAGCCCCACAGGGGGCTCCTACGAGCAGTACTTC
CASSPTGGSYEQYF
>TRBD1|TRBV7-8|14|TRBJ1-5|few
TGTGCCAGCAGCCAGGACAGGGTCAATCAGCCCCAGCATTTT
CASSQDRVNQPQHF
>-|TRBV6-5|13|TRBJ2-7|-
TGTGCCAGCAGTTTTGACGGAGGCTACGAGCAGTACTTC
CASSFDGGYEQYF
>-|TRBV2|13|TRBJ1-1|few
TGTGCCAGCAGTGTGACACCCCGGACTGAAGCTTTCTTT
CASSVTPRTEAFF
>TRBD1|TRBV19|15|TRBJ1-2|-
TGTGCCAGTAGTTCGGCAGGGGGCGCGGGCTATGGCTACACCTTC
CASSSAGGAGYGYTF
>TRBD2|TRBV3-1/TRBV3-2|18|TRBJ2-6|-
TGTGCCAGCAGCTTGGGACTAGCGCGGACCTCGGGGGCCAACGTCCTGACTTTC
CASSLGLARTSGANVLTF
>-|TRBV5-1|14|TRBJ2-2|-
TGCGCCAGCATGATGGACTTAAACACCGGGGAGCTGTTTTTT
CASMMDLNTGELFF
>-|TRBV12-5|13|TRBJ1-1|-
TGTGCTAGTGGTTTTCGGGAAGGGACTGAAGCTTTCTTT
CASGFREGTEAFF
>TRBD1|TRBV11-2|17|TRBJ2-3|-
TGTGCCAGCAGCTTAGAACGTGGCAGGGGGAAGAAAGATACGCAGTATTTT
CASSLERGRGKKDTQYF
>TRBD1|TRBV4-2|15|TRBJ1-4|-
TGTGCCAGCAGCCGGACAGGGGACTTGAATGAAAAACTGTTTTTT
CASSRTGDLNEKLFF
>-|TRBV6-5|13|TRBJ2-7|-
TGTGCCGGGGGTCGGGACAACTCCTACGAGCAGTACTTC
CAGGRDNSYEQYF
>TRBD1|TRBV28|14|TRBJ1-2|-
TGTGCCAGCAGTTTAACAGGGGGCAGCTATGGCTACACCTTC
CASSLTGGSYGYTF
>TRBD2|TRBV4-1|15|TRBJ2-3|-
TGCGCCAGCAGCCAAGGGGGGCGGGGGGCAGATACGCAGTATTTT
CASSQGGRGADTQYF
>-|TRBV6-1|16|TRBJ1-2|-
TGTGCCAGCAGTGGAAAACTTTTAGGAGCTAACTATGGCTACACCTTC
CASSGKLLGANYGYTF
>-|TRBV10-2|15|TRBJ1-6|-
TGCGCCAGCGCCGCCGGAGGGTCGGGGAATTCACCCCTCCACTTT
CASAAGGSGNSPLHF
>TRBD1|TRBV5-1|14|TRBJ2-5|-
TGCGCCAGCAGCTTAAGGACAGGTCTGGAGACCCAGTACTTC
CASSLRTGLETQYF
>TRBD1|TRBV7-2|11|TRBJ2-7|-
TGTGCCAGCAGCTCGACAGGGAATCAGTACTTC
CASSSTGNQYF